This T cell receptor beta chain was found in a study of blood T cell repertoires in COVID-19 (dated by TCRdb to 2018 to 2020). A note on the overall study: Collaborator samples came from the United States, Italy and Spain and covered acute and convalescent phases of COVID-19. The material from the prospective study consisted of cDNA or gDNA derived from T cells, B-cell-depleted T cells, or PBMCs. Samples came from the ongoing ImmuneRACE study (first 160 participants) plus 1,254 subjects from 6 global collaborators. A freely available public database, intended as a resource for researchers studying the immune response to SARS-CoV-2, is where the repertoires were released. Subjects who had been exposed to COVID-19, were actively infected with it, or had recovered from it provided the deeply sampled blood TCRbeta repertoires that made up the dataset. Where available, HLA class I and class II types were obtained from metadata supplied by the sample provider rather than from assay-based typing. A de-identified subject ID, COVID-19 status, age in years and sex were almost always included in the sample metadata.

The collaborating institutions used their own protocols to collect whole blood in K2EDTA tubes. For TCRbeta analysis, collaborator samples were shipped as frozen whole blood, as isolated PBMCs, or as DNA extracted from either sample type. The full study reports these points: Clinical and demographic metadata were provided uncurated, with the amount varying by source and participant.

TCRbeta CDR3 regions were amplified from genomic DNA by means of the immunoSEQ Assay, a bias-controlled multiplex PCR. The published analysis was carried out like this. The number of nucleated cells in each sample was estimated by amplification of reference gene primers within the assay. To quantify the absolute abundance of each unique TCRbeta CDR3 rearrangement, sequence reads were collapsed and filtered. For each sample, productive Simpson clonality was calculated as the square root of Simpson's diversity index across productive rearrangements. Here the immuneACCESS table is served through TCRdb, limited to in-frame sequences with V and J called. Missing clones are a known gap in these copies; in checked studies unresolved V genes cover under half, and the rest lacks a known reason. V, J and clone size were drawn from that table, and D and trimming were deduced from the DNA. This sample gives around 150,000 clones in total; around 83% of them show up just once. The top ten constitute almost 1% of the sample.

Points on this clone: It lacks a known antigen. Per-base qualities were not stored, and no clone one base away is much larger.

The receptor was derived from a man aged 18 to 30 with acute or convalescent COVID-19. Sequenced: peripheral blood.

The CDR3 loop reads CASSLAPGGPSGQPQHF. The bases are TGCGCCAGCAGCTTGGCCCCAGGGGGCCCCTCCGGTCAGCCCCAGCATTTT. This chain is built from TRBV5-1 and TRBJ1-5, with 8 middle bases fitting TRBD1. V is trimmed back by 0 bases and J by 6 bases, and the junction contains 11 bases that no gene match accounts for. From its cysteine to its phenylalanine, the CDR3 spans 17 amino acids. Of all the DNA, just the CDR3 is kept, 51 bases in frame from base 1. Sequences SGHRS (CDR1) and YFSETQ (CDR2) are obtained from the germline V gene. When the CDR3 is completed using the reference TRBV5-1 and TRBJ1-5 genes on either side, the full variable domain is KAGVTQTPRYLIKTRGQQVTLSCSPISGHRSVSWYQQTPGQGLQFLFEYFSETQRNKGNFPGRFSGRQFSNSRSEMNVSTLELGDSALYLCASSLAPGGPSGQPQHFGDGTRLSIL.